This TCR beta chain was sequenced in a study of tumor and adjacent non-tumor tissue in lung cancer. At the level of the study: Aged about 30 to 76 years, patients included 10 men and a handful of women with stage I to III disease.

Comments on this clonotype: Its specificity is unknown. The junction shows a germline mismatch at one end, possibly a read error.

This sample's RNA came from whole unsorted tissue. More than 3 cm separated this lung sample from the edge of the tumor. Study findings and constraints: Tumor TCR diversity, when higher, was linked to shorter survival. Tumor repertoires had a smaller top 100 clone share than normal lung. Significantly higher TCR diversity was found in tumor than normal lung.

The library came from three nested PCR rounds adapted from ARM-PCR protocols. TCRdb analysed the multiplex PCR reads with MiXCR anew, one entry per CDR3 protein. Of 100,000 or so distinct CDR3 sequences in the sample, 50% to 70% were seen once. The receptor was derived from a young man with non-small cell lung cancer. The specimen was distant non-tumor lung tissue.

The CDR3 region has the DNA TGCGCCTGCAGCCAAGGCTTTTGGGGGGGGGCCACGGATACGCAGTATTTT. It is translated as CACSQGFWGGATDTQYF. This chain links TRBV4-3 with TRBJ2-3, with D possibly TRBD2 on 7 matching bases. This CDR3 contains 17 residues. Germline V gene data show CDR1 as LGHNA and CDR2 as YSLEER.